This passage covers 16 T cell receptor beta chains from one sample sequenced in a study of early T cells in non-severe SARS-CoV-2 infection. TCRdb re-analysed the 5' RACE reads in MiXCR, keeping a single row per CDR3 protein. The sample shows approximately 23,000 distinct CDR3 sequences, around 4% of them seen only once. The sequencing sample was made of whole blood. The receptors derive from an adult who was a healthcare worker with PCR-confirmed SARS-CoV-2 infection or an uninfected control (not recorded which).

This clonotype was seen ten or more times. This chain connects TRBV24-1 to TRBJ2-1; 9 bases line up with TRBD2. Germline V gene sequence: CDR1 KGHDR, CDR2 SFDVKD. The trim removed 9 bases at V and 4 bases at J, leaving 6 bases unmatched. The CDR3 runs to 14 residues. The CDR3 region is CATETSGIYNEQFF. The DNA for the CDR3 is TGTGCCACCGAGACTAGCGGTATATACAATGAGCAGTTCTTC.

V usage is TRBV6-1 and J usage is TRBJ1-3; a weak D match, TRBD1 (5 bases). The CDR3 length is 15 residues. Per germline, CDR1 MNHNS and CDR2 SASEGT. The V gene lost 7 bases and the J gene lost 0 bases, with 13 bases spanning the gap. Here the CDR3 DNA reads TGTGCCAGCAACATCGGGACCTACTCTGGAAACACCATATATTTT. This encodes CASNIGTYSGNTIYF.

This clonotype has at least ten counts. J is TRBJ1-2 and V is TRBV18; D unresolved. The CDR3 runs 17 residues. Per germline, CDR1 KGHSH and CDR2 LQKENI. The germline V and J ends were trimmed by 3 bases and 4 bases, with 21 bases remaining between them. The DNA of the CDR3 is TGTGCCAGCTCACCTTCAAAGAGCCAGACTAAGGGCTATGGCTACACCTTC. As protein: CASSPSKSQTKGYGYTF.

The J gene is TRBJ2-7, the V gene TRBV7-2; TRBD2 matches at 8 bases. The junction had 9 bases not matched to a gene; V was cut back by 1 base and J by 7 bases. Germline CDR1 and CDR2: SGHTA and FQGNSA. CDR3 length: 15 residues. Here the CDR3 reads CASSLGREASFEQYF. The CDR3 nucleotides read TGTGCCAGCAGCTTAGGGCGGGAGGCCTCCTTTGAGCAGTACTTC.

This clonotype has a count of ten or more. CDR3 sequence (DNA): TGTGCCAGTAGTATAGACCGAAGACAGGGAGGCAATCAGCCCCAGCATTTT. Protein sequence: CASSIDRRQGGNQPQHF. V gene TRBV19 combines with J gene TRBJ1-5, with 7 bases identical to TRBD1. V lost 0 bases and J lost 2; bases outside the gene matches: 7. CDR1 is LNHDA and CDR2 is SQIVND in the germline V gene (reference sequence). The CDR3 totals 17 residues.

There are a few counts of this clonotype. This chain connects TRBV5-5 to TRBJ2-7, with 8 bases lining up with TRBD1. This CDR3 has 15 residues. CDR1 and CDR2 from the germline V gene are SGHKS and YYEKEE (reference sequence). V trimming: 5 bases; J trimming: 6 bases; junction bases outside the gene matches: 13. The CDR3 loop is CASSRTGTGLPEQYF. The CDR3 DNA follows: TGTGCCAGCAGTCGTACCGGGACAGGTTTGCCCGAGCAGTACTTC.

The chain has TRBV20-1 and TRBJ1-5; D is uncertain. Trimming pared 5 bases from V and 3 bases from J, leaving 11 bases between. The length of the CDR3 is 13 residues. Germline CDR1 reads DFQATT; CDR2 reads SNEGSKA (reference sequence). The chain's CDR3 is CSAGQSINQPQHF. CDR3 in DNA: TGCAGTGCTGGGCAGTCAATCAATCAGCCCCAGCATTTT.

This clonotype came up many times. The chain uses TRBV14 and TRBJ2-7, with 7 nucleotides matching TRBD2. Germline V gives CDR1 SGHDN, CDR2 FVKESK. V lost 4 bases to trimming and J lost 5 bases; unmatched junction nucleotides: 8. CDR3 length: 14 amino acids. The CDR3 sequence: CASSPRDYLNEQYF. DNA for the CDR3: TGTGCCAGCAGCCCACGGGACTATTTGAACGAGCAGTACTTC.

This clonotype was detected many times. V and J are TRBV7-2 and TRBJ2-1; 8 bases agree with TRBD2. Trimming removed 1 base from V and 0 bases from J; junction bases left unmatched: 2. CDR1 and CDR2 (germline): SGHTA, FQGNSA. The CDR3 sequence is 16 residues long. Written as DNA, the CDR3 is TGTGCCAGCAGCTTAGAGAGCGGGAGCTCCTACAATGAGCAGTTCTTC. Translating gives CASSLESGSSYNEQFF.

This clonotype was detected ten times or more. The chain carries TRBV21-1 and TRBJ1-2. TRBV21-1 is classified as a pseudogene. CDR3 length equals 13 residues. This CDR3 is CASSPGEGPIYTF. The CDR3 nucleotides read TGTGCCAGCAGCCCCGGGGAGGGTCCGATCTACACCTTC.

As regards this clonotype: Since a much larger clone is just one base distant, this may be a read error. V usage is TRBV5-1 and J usage is TRBJ2-7, with D unclear. This CDR3 is 15 amino acids long. Trimming shortened V by 0 bases and J by 0 bases, and 10 bases separated the two germline ends. CDR1 is SGHRS, CDR2 YFSETQ, per germline. The CDR3 region is CASSLDPWNSYEQYF. As DNA, the CDR3 is TGCGCCAGCAGCTTGGATCCCTGGAACTCCTACGAGCAGTACTTC.

This clonotype was found many times. The CDR3 protein is CASSLGIYGYTF. CDR3 nucleotides: TGTGCCAGCAGTTTAGGGATCTATGGCTACACCTTC. The chain links TRBV12-3 or TRBV12-4 to TRBJ1-2; no reliable D call. This CDR3 has 12 amino acids. Trimming removed 1 base from V and 4 bases from J, with 4 bases in between.

This clonotype has just a few counts. The V call is TRBV20-1, the J call TRBJ2-7, with TRBD1 matching over 8 bases. The germline gives CDR1 DFQATT, CDR2 SNEGSKA (reference sequence). J was trimmed by 2 bases and V by 0 bases; bases with no gene match: 6. The length of the CDR3 is 15 residues. The CDR3: CSARDLGTGPYEQYF. The CDR3 DNA reads as TGCAGTGCTAGAGATTTGGGGACAGGTCCCTACGAGCAGTACTTC.

This clonotype was detected many times. The V gene is TRBV29-1, the J gene TRBJ2-7; 7 bases match TRBD1. V was clipped by 5 bases and J by 3 bases; unmatched bases: 10. The CDR3 has 14 amino acids. Germline V gene data show CDR1 as SQVTM and CDR2 as ANQGSEA. The CDR3 here is CSVLTGQSLYEQYF. The CDR3 nucleotides read TGCAGCGTTCTGACGGGACAGTCCCTCTACGAGCAGTACTTC.

The gene calls are TRBV3-1 and TRBJ1-1, with D possibly matching TRBD1 (6 bases). Trimming pared 0 bases from V and 5 bases from J, leaving 22 bases between. Germline assignment: CDR1 LGHDT and CDR2 YNNKEL (reference sequence). This CDR3 is built from 18 residues. This chain's CDR3 is CASSQDLWNVGGRTEAFF. Here the CDR3 DNA reads TGTGCCAGCAGCCAAGATCTTTGGAACGTAGGGGGGAGGACTGAAGCTTTCTTT. Using reference TRBV3-1 and TRBJ1-1 for the parts outside the CDR3, the full variable domain is DTAVSQTPKYLVTQMGNDKSIKCEQNLGHDTMYWYKQDSKKFLKIMFSYNNKELIINETVPNRFSPKSPDKAHLNLHINSLELGDSAVYFCASSQDLWNVGGRTEAFFGQGTRLTVV.

The rearrangement uses TRBV5-1 and TRBJ2-1, with D possibly being TRBD1 (6 bases). From germline, CDR1 is SGHRS and CDR2 YFSETQ. The germline V and J ends were trimmed by 2 bases and 4 bases, with 7 bases remaining between them. The CDR3 consists of 13 residues. The CDR3 nucleotides are TGCGCCAGCAGCTTCGACAGGTACAATGAGCAGTTCTTC. This translates into CASSFDRYNEQFF.